One and the same sample provided the 10 T cell receptor beta chains below, sequenced in a study of blood T cell repertoires in COVID-19. Some clones are missing from TCRdb's copy, which holds only in-frame ones; the method was immunoSEQ multiplex PCR. This sample yields 60,000 to 85,000 clones, of which about 88% are seen a single time; about 1.5% belongs to the top ten. The sample was peripheral blood. The receptors originated from a man in his fifties or sixties with acute or convalescent COVID-19.

The rearrangement links TRBV5-1 to TRBJ2-7; 8 nucleotides align to TRBD2. The CDR3 is made up of 15 amino acids. Germline V lookup: CDR1 SGHRS, CDR2 YFSETQ. Trimming removed 4 bases from V and 0 bases from J; junction bases left unmatched: 6. The CDR3 reads CASSPLSGASYEQYV. The CDR3 DNA is TGCGCCAGCAGCCCGCTTAGCGGGGCCTCCTACGAGCAGTACGTC.

V usage is TRBV2 and J usage is TRBJ1-1, with 10 bases identical to TRBD1. CDR1 and CDR2 (germline): SNHLY, FYNNEI. After removal of 4 bases from V and 11 bases from J, the junction contained 10 bases not matched to a gene. This CDR3 has 14 amino acids. The CDR3 sequence: CASSGQGATLNAFF. The CDR3 DNA sequence: TGTGCCAGCAGTGGACAGGGGGCTACACTGAATGCTTTCTTT.

J is TRBJ2-2 and V is TRBV30, with D maybe TRBD1 (6 bases). V gave up 5 bases and J gave up 0 bases, with 13 bases separating them. Germline CDR1 is GTSNPN and CDR2 is SVGIG (reference sequence). This CDR3 has 15 amino acids. CDR3 DNA: TGTGCCTGGGGACAGTACCTTACGAACACCGGGGAGCTGTTTTTT. Translated: CAWGQYLTNTGELFF.

This clone was picked up a small number of times. The chain employs TRBV5-1 and TRBJ1-5; D is undetermined. This CDR3 contains 17 residues. V lost 4 bases to trimming and J lost 1 base, with 18 bases between them. The V gene's germline CDR1 is SGHRS and CDR2 YFSETQ. The CDR3, as DNA: TGCGCCAGCAGCCCTACCTCGATTGATTCCAGCAATCAGCCCCAGCATTTT. Translating it yields CASSPTSIDSSNQPQHF.

J is TRBJ2-5 and V is TRBV6-5; D call uncertain. Trimming removed 0 bases at V and 8 bases at J, with 10 bases between. CDR3 size: 13 residues. CDR1 and CDR2 (germline): MNHEY, SVGAGI. The CDR3 is CASSYSGRKTQYF. CDR3 DNA: TGTGCCAGCAGTTACTCGGGCCGGAAAACCCAGTACTTC.

The chain couples TRBV19 to TRBJ1-5, with 11 bases aligning to TRBD1. V lost 5 bases to trimming and J lost 2 bases; unmatched junction nucleotides: 11. CDR1 and CDR2 (germline): LNHDA, SQIVND (reference sequence). The CDR3 runs 18 residues. CDR3 bases: TGTGCCAGTAGTCTCGGGACAGGGGGGAAGAGTGGCAATCAGCCCCAGCATTTT. Translation gives CASSLGTGGKSGNQPQHF.

The rearrangement joins TRBV7-2 to TRBJ2-7, with 9 nucleotides matching TRBD2. The CDR3 is made up of 20 amino acids. From germline, CDR1 is SGHTA and CDR2 FQGNSA. V dropped 0 bases and J dropped 0; count of bases not matched to a gene: 15. This CDR3 is CASSLALAGEVRRLSYEQYF. The CDR3 DNA reads as TGTGCCAGCAGCTTAGCGTTAGCGGGAGAGGTAAGGAGACTCTCCTACGAGCAGTACTTC.

V and J are TRBV7-9 and TRBJ1-2; TRBD1 matches at 7 bases. V was clipped by 5 bases and J by 4 bases; unmatched bases: 10. This CDR3 is built from 15 residues. Germline CDR1 is SEHNR and CDR2 is FQNEAQ (reference sequence). The DNA of the CDR3 is TGTGCCAGCAGCACCACCTCCCGGGACAGCTATGGCTACACCTTC. Encoded protein: CASSTTSRDSYGYTF.

The genes are TRBV3-1 (or the pseudogene TRBV3-2) and TRBJ2-7, with 9 bases that match TRBD1. The CDR3 is 14 amino acids. V lost 6 bases, J lost 5 bases, and 8 bases stayed unmatched. Germline V gives CDR1 LGHDT, CDR2 YNNKEL (reference sequence). The CDR3 coding sequence is TGTGCCAGCAGACTAACGGGACAGGGTAACGAGCAGTACTTC. Translating gives CASRLTGQGNEQYF.

The rearrangement links TRBV19 to TRBJ2-3, with 7 nucleotides matching TRBD1. Germline trimming cut 7 bases from V and 0 bases from J; bases unmatched to any gene: 7. Germline CDR1 LNHDA, CDR2 SQIVND (reference sequence). This CDR3 spans 15 amino acids. CDR3 sequence (DNA): TGTGCCAGTAACCACCGGGACAGCAGCACAGATACGCAGTATTTT. It yields the protein CASNHRDSSTDTQYF.